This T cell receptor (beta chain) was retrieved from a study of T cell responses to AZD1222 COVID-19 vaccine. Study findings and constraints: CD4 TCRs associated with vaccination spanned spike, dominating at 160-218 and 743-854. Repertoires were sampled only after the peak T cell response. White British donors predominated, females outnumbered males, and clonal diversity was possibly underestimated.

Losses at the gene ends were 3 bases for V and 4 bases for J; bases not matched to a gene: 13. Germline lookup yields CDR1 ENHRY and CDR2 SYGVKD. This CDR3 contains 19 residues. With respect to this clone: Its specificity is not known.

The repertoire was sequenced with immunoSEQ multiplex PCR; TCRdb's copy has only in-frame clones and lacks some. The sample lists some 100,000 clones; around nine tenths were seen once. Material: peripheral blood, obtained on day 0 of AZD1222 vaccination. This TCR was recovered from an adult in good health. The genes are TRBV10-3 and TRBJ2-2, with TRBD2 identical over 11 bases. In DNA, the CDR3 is TGTGCCATCAGTGACCCTAGCGGGAGGACCCTGAAGCGCACCGGGGAGCTGTTTTTT. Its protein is CAISDPSGRTLKRTGELFF.